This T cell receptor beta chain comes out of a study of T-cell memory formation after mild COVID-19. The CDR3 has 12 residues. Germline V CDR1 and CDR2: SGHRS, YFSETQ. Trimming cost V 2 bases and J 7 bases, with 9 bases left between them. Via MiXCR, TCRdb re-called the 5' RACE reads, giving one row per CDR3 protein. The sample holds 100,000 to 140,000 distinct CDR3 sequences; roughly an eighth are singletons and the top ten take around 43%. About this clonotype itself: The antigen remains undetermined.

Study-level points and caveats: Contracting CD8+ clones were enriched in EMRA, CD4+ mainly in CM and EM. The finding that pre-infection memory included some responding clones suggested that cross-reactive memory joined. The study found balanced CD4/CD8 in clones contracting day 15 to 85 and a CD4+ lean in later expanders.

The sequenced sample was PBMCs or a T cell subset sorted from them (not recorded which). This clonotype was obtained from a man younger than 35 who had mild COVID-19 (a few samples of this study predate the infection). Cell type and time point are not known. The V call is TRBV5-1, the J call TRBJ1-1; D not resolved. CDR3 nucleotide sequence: TGCGCCAGCAGCTTTGACAATTATGAAGCTTTCTTT. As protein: CASSFDNYEAFF.